Listed here are 28 T cell receptor beta chains from one sample, sequenced in a study of technical replicates of blood from several donors. The table came from immunoSEQ multiplex PCR; TCRdb's copy has only in-frame clones and leaves some out. The sample holds under 100,000 clones; 85% to 95% are singletons and the top ten take roughly 0.34%. Source material: T cells isolated from PBMCs. The receptors here all came from a human donor in good health.

This chain links TRBV5-1 with TRBJ2-1, with 8 bases aligning to TRBD2. The CDR3 is 16 amino acids. Germline assignment: CDR1 SGHRS and CDR2 YFSETQ. The V segment lost 2 bases and the J segment 0 bases; nucleotides outside the gene matches: 4. For the CDR3, the DNA is TGCGCCAGCAGCTTACTAGCGGTGAGCTCCTACAATGAGCAGTTCTTC. It translates to CASSLLAVSSYNEQFF.

This chain links TRBV9 with TRBJ2-5; 8 nucleotides line up with TRBD1. The V gene's germline CDR1 is SGDLS and CDR2 YYNGEE. With 4 bases clipped from V and 4 bases from J, the junction kept 6 bases outside the gene matches. The CDR3 runs 14 residues. The CDR3 sequence: CASSPDRGGETQYF. The CDR3 DNA sequence: TGTGCCAGCAGCCCCGACAGGGGAGGAGAGACCCAGTACTTC.

V gene TRBV5-4 combines with J gene TRBJ2-3, with TRBD2 identical over 12 bases. CDR1 and CDR2 (germline): SGHNT, YYREEE (reference sequence). The CDR3 runs 16 residues. After removal of 3 bases from V and 6 bases from J, the junction contained 8 bases not matched to a gene. In DNA, the CDR3 is TGTGCCAGCAGCTCGGGACTAGCGGGTGGAGGGGATACGCAGTATTTT. Amino acid sequence: CASSSGLAGGGDTQYF.

V and J are TRBV11-3 and TRBJ2-1; weak D call: TRBD2 (5 bases). Trimming cost V 1 base and J 5 bases, with 15 bases left between them. CDR1 SGHNT and CDR2 YENEEA come from the germline V gene. This CDR3 contains 16 residues. Here the CDR3 reads CASSLVVGENHNEQFF. The CDR3 nucleotides are TGTGCCAGCAGCTTAGTCGTGGGAGAGAACCACAATGAGCAGTTCTTC.

About this clone itself: The germline gene is not matched at one end of the junction; a read error may be the cause. This sequence joins TRBV29-1 and TRBJ2-2; D is perhaps TRBD1 (6 bases). The CDR3 extends over 11 amino acids. The germline CDR1 and CDR2 sequences are SQVTM and ANQGSEA. The CDR3 is CSVVGHRGAVF. Here the CDR3 DNA reads TGCAGCGTTGTGGGACACCGGGGAGCTGTTTTT.

This clone was detected once. The gene calls are TRBV7-9 and TRBJ1-1, with a tentative D call TRBD1 (6 bases). The CDR3 totals 13 residues. Trimming pared 5 bases from V and 8 bases from J, leaving 15 bases between. Germline CDR1 reads SEHNR; CDR2 reads FQNEAQ (reference sequence). CDR3 region: CASSRQADREAFF. The CDR3, as DNA: TGTGCCAGCAGCCGACAGGCCGACAGGGAAGCTTTCTTT.

This chain joins TRBV11-2 and TRBJ1-1; weak D call: TRBD1 (5 bases). Trimming left V 5 bases short and J 2 bases short, with 15 bases between. Germline-derived CDR1 and CDR2 are SGHAT and FQNNGV. The CDR3 consists of 15 residues. The DNA of the CDR3 is TGTGCCAGCAGCCATTGGGAAGGGGTAAACACTGAAGCTTTCTTT. It encodes CASSHWEGVNTEAFF.

The chain couples TRBV27 to TRBJ2-1, with 7 bases fitting TRBD1. With V trimmed by 6 bases and J by 9 bases, 11 bases remained unmatched. The CDR3 totals 14 residues. CDR1 MNHEY and CDR2 SMNVEV come from the germline V gene (reference sequence). In DNA, the CDR3 is TGTGCCAGCAGCCGGGACAGAGGATACGGTGAGCAGTTCTTC. It is translated as CASSRDRGYGEQFF.

The CDR3 spells CASSYSGSSSYEQYF. CDR3 coding DNA: TGTGCCAGCAGTTACAGTGGCAGTTCCTCCTACGAGCAGTACTTC. V and J are TRBV6-5 and TRBJ2-7; D gene unclear. V gave up 2 bases and J gave up 0 bases, with 11 bases separating them. The CDR3 runs 15 residues. Germline V gives CDR1 MNHEY, CDR2 SVGAGI.

In this sample, this clone turned up once. V and J are TRBV11-2 and TRBJ2-7; TRBD2 is a possible D gene (5 bases). Germline V gene data show CDR1 as SGHAT and CDR2 as FQNNGV. Trimming stripped 3 bases from V and 3 bases from J, with 9 bases between. CDR3 length: 13 amino acids. The CDR3 DNA sequence: TGTGCCAGCAGCTTCGGACTGAACTACGAGCAGTACTTC. Amino acid sequence: CASSFGLNYEQYF. Variable domain in full (rest from reference TRBV11-2 and TRBJ2-7): EAGVAQSPRYKIIEKRQSVAFWCNPISGHATLYWYQQILGQGPKLLIQFQNNGVVDDSQLPKDRFSAERLKGVDSTLKIQPAKLEDSAVYLCASSFGLNYEQYFGPGTRLTVT.

The rearrangement links TRBV9 to TRBJ1-1; 9 bases map to TRBD1. The J segment lost 8 bases and the V segment lost 5 bases, leaving 7 bases of the junction unmatched. CDR3 length: 13 amino acids. The germline V gene has CDR1 SGDLS and CDR2 YYNGEE. CDR3 DNA: TGTGCCAGCAGGGCCGGACAGGGGCTAGAAGCTTTCTTT. This codes for CASRAGQGLEAFF.

The chain joins TRBV21-1 to TRBJ1-1; whether TRBD1, the table's D call, matches the DNA was not checked. TRBV21-1 counts as a pseudogene. The CDR3 runs to 14 residues. The CDR3 is CASSPRDRYTEAFF. Written as DNA, the CDR3 is TGTGCCAGCAGCCCCCGGGACAGATACACTGAAGCTTTCTTT.

The J gene is TRBJ2-2, the V gene TRBV5-4, with 8 nucleotides matching TRBD1. The germline gives CDR1 SGHNT, CDR2 YYREEE (reference sequence). The CDR3 has 15 amino acids. V was pared by 3 bases and J by 7 bases, with 8 bases of the junction left unmatched. CDR3 protein: CASSSPGGAFGELFF. The CDR3 nucleotides are TGTGCCAGCAGCTCACCAGGGGGCGCGTTCGGGGAGCTGTTTTTT. Full variable domain (rest looked up from reference TRBV5-4 and TRBJ2-2): ETGVTQSPTHLIKTRGQQVTLRCSSQSGHNTVSWYQQALGQGPQFIFQYYREEENGRGNFPPRFSGLQFPNYSSELNVNALELDDSALYLCASSSPGGAFGELFFGEGSRLTVL.

The chain has TRBV5-1 and TRBJ1-2, with TRBD1 matching over 8 bases. V lost 0 bases and J lost 8; bases outside the gene matches: 3. CDR3 length equals 13 residues. The germline gives CDR1 SGHRS, CDR2 YFSETQ. DNA for the CDR3: TGCGCCAGCAGCTTGGCAGGGGGCGACGGCTACACCTTC. It codes for CASSLAGGDGYTF.

J is TRBJ2-1 and V is TRBV7-2, with no clear D. There are 17 residues in the CDR3. Trimming shortened V by 3 bases and J by 6 bases, and 21 bases separated the two germline ends. Germline V gene lookup returns CDR1 SGHTA and CDR2 FQGNSA. CDR3 amino acids: CASSFLIIGPAGNEQFF. CDR3 nucleotides: TGTGCCAGCAGCTTCCTCATCATCGGTCCAGCAGGCAATGAGCAGTTCTTC.

This chain uses TRBV19 with TRBJ1-1; 7 bases map to TRBD1. V dropped 4 bases and J dropped 12; count of bases not matched to a gene: 11. The CDR3 is 13 residues long. CDR1 and CDR2 (germline): LNHDA, SQIVND (reference sequence). CDR3 nucleotides: TGTGCCAGTAGTACGGGACAGTACAGTTATACTTTCTTT. Translated: CASSTGQYSYTFF.

Concerning this clone: The same CDR3 also results from other DNA sequences found in this sample. The genes are TRBV4-1 and TRBJ2-1; maybe TRBD2 (6 bases). This CDR3 region has 15 residues. With 3 bases removed from V and 4 bases from J, the gap between germline ends came to 13 bases. Germline assignment: CDR1 MGHRA and CDR2 YSYEKL. CDR3 sequence: CASSQAGTLYNEQFF. Here the CDR3 DNA reads TGCGCCAGCAGCCAGGCCGGGACTCTGTACAATGAGCAGTTCTTC.

Comment on this clone: At one end the junction does not follow the germline gene, possibly because of a read error. The chain carries TRBV7-2 and TRBJ2-7, with 9 bases identical to TRBD2. Germline CDR1 and CDR2: SGHTA and FQGNSA. The CDR3 is 16 amino acids. CDR3 loop: CASSVAGVSPYVEQYF. The CDR3 region has the DNA TGTGCCAGCAGCGTAGCGGGAGTGTCACCCTACGTCGAGCAGTACTTC.

The chain couples TRBV9 to TRBJ2-3; TRBD2 agrees at 16 bases. Trimming cost V 4 bases and J 0 bases; bases outside gene matches: 8. The germline gives CDR1 SGDLS, CDR2 YYNGEE. This CDR3 region has 19 residues. The CDR3 loop is CASSTGLAGGPFSTDTQYF. CDR3 DNA: TGTGCCAGCAGCACGGGACTAGCGGGAGGGCCTTTTAGCACAGATACGCAGTATTTT.

The V call is TRBV5-1, the J call TRBJ2-5; 8 bases align to TRBD2. The CDR3 runs to 14 residues. V gave up 2 bases and J gave up 3 bases; unmatched junction bases: 3. CDR1 and CDR2 from the germline V gene are SGHRS and YFSETQ. The CDR3 loop reads CASSFSLAEETQYF. In DNA, the CDR3 is TGCGCCAGCAGCTTTTCACTAGCGGAAGAGACCCAGTACTTC.

The CDR3 bases are TGTGCCAGCAGCCAAGGGAGGGTTCAGCCCCAGCATTTT. Translation gives CASSQGRVQPQHF. The genes are TRBV4-2 and TRBJ1-5; D remains ambiguous. Looked up from germline, CDR1 is LGHNA and CDR2 is YNFKEQ. The ends were cut back, 1 base at V and 6 bases at J, with 7 bases in the middle. The CDR3 runs to 13 residues.

V usage is TRBV2 and J usage is TRBJ2-1, with 12 bases that match TRBD2. The CDR3 spans 16 residues. Germline V gene data show CDR1 as SNHLY and CDR2 as FYNNEI. V shed 5 bases, J shed 9 bases, and the junction held 11 bases outside the gene matches. CDR3: CASSYMLAGGLGEQFF. CDR3 DNA: TGTGCCAGCAGTTATATGCTAGCGGGAGGGTTGGGTGAGCAGTTCTTC.

This chain connects TRBV27 to TRBJ1-5, with D possibly matching TRBD1 (6 bases). Germline V lookup: CDR1 MNHEY, CDR2 SMNVEV (reference sequence). This CDR3 spans 15 amino acids. V was shortened by 2 bases and J by 4 bases, with 12 bases between the two germline ends. The CDR3 spells CASSLIFTGNQPQHF. Written as DNA, the CDR3 is TGTGCCAGCAGTTTAATTTTCACAGGGAATCAGCCCCAGCATTTT.

This clone was seen once. V gene TRBV9 combines with J gene TRBJ2-3; 13 positions agree with TRBD2. The CDR3 runs to 18 residues. Germline CDR1 and CDR2: SGDLS and YYNGEE. V shed 3 bases and J 2 bases; nucleotides not matched to a gene: 9. The CDR3 sequence: CASSAGWTSGSVTDTQYF. In DNA, the CDR3 is TGTGCCAGCAGCGCCGGCTGGACTAGCGGGAGCGTCACAGATACGCAGTATTTT. The variable domain in full, with the rest retrieved from reference TRBV9 and TRBJ2-3, is DSGVTQTPKHLITATGQRVTLRCSPRSGDLSVYWYQQSLDQGLQFLIQYYNGEERAKGNILERFSAQQFPDLHSELNLSSLELGDSALYFCASSAGWTSGSVTDTQYFGPGTRLTVL.

This chain uses TRBV19 with TRBJ2-3; D is possibly TRBD2 (5 bases). The V gene lost 7 bases and the J gene lost 6 bases, with 17 bases spanning the gap. The CDR3 runs 14 residues. Germline values: CDR1 LNHDA, CDR2 SQIVND (reference sequence). The CDR3 region has the DNA TGTGCCAGTACCCTCACCGGGGTGGGTGATACGCAGTATTTT. This codes for CASTLTGVGDTQYF.

The CDR3, as DNA: TGCGCCAGCAGCTTGGACATCTACGAGCAGTACTTC. Amino acids: CASSLDIYEQYF. The V gene is TRBV5-1, the J gene TRBJ2-7; no clear D. Germline V gene sequence: CDR1 SGHRS, CDR2 YFSETQ. The CDR3 is made up of 12 amino acids. V lost 0 bases, J lost 3 bases, and 4 bases lay in between.

The rearrangement uses TRBV5-1 and TRBJ2-1; TRBD2 aligns across 7 bases. CDR1 is SGHRS and CDR2 is YFSETQ in the germline V gene. The V and J ends lost 6 bases and 3 bases, in that order; junction bases with no gene match: 6. The CDR3 is 14 amino acids. In DNA, the CDR3 is TGCGCCAGCACCTTAGCGGGTGACTACAATGAGCAGTTCTTC. Protein product: CASTLAGDYNEQFF.

The chain has TRBV5-1 and TRBJ1-1; no definite D call. V dropped 4 bases and J dropped 3 bases, with 10 bases sitting between them. The CDR3 sequence is 13 residues long. Germline CDR1 SGHRS, CDR2 YFSETQ. CDR3 DNA: TGCGCCAGCAGCGTTGGGCCCCACACTGAAGCTTTCTTT. Protein product: CASSVGPHTEAFF.